This T cell receptor beta chain came from a study of blood T cell repertoires in COVID-19. J gave up 9 bases and V 5 bases, and 13 bases lay outside the gene matches. Per the germline V gene, CDR1 is MDHEN and CDR2 is SYDVKM. The CDR3 consists of 15 residues. Here immunoSEQ multiplex PCR was the method, and the copy in TCRdb shows in-frame clones only, minus some. This sample has roughly 280,000 clones, with approximately 81% found just once. This clone was seen more than once but under ten times. Sequenced: peripheral blood. The source is a man aged 60-69 years with acute or convalescent COVID-19. V and J are TRBV28 and TRBJ2-1; TRBD2 aligns across 7 bases. As DNA, the CDR3 is TGTGCCAGCAGTGCACCGGGACTACGGAGCTCTGAGCAGTTCTTC. Encoded protein: CASSAPGLRSSEQFF. The entire variable domain, with the rest obtained from reference TRBV28 and TRBJ2-1, is as follows: DVKVTQSSRYLVKRTGEKVFLECVQDMDHENMFWYRQDPGLGLRLIYFSYDVKMKEKGDIPEGYSVSREKKERFSLILESASTNQTSMYLCASSAPGLRSSEQFFGPGTRLTVL.